The entry below gives a single T cell receptor (beta chain) sequence along with its context. Its antigen is as yet unknown. The sample is drawn from a study of cytomegalovirus exposure and HLA in healthy donors. The PCR employed 60 Vbeta primers together with 13 Jbeta primers. The protocol was immunoSEQ multiplex PCR, while the TCRdb copy is restricted to in-frame clones and leaves out a portion. The sample has about 160,000 clones, around 78% seen once; the top ten hold 0.7% to 0.8%. Findings of the study overall: V segments that were indistinguishable, TRBV6-2 and TRBV6-3 among them, were omitted from analysis.

CDR1 and CDR2 (germline): GTSNPN, SVGIG (reference sequence). This CDR3 region has 16 residues. The junction had 10 bases not matched to a gene; V was cut back by 3 bases and J by 1 base. The sequenced material came from PBMCs. The TCR originated in a female donor in good health and CMV-seronegative. The gene calls are TRBV30 and TRBJ1-2; 8 bases align to TRBD1. The CDR3 is CAWRVVGTGVNYGYTF. The DNA for the CDR3 is TGTGCCTGGAGAGTAGTAGGGACAGGAGTTAACTATGGCTACACCTTC. The full variable domain, with the rest looked up from reference TRBV30 and TRBJ1-2, is SQTIHQWPATLVQPVGSPLSLECTVEGTSNPNLYWYRQAAGRGLQLLFYSVGIGQISSEVPQNLSASRPQDRQFILSSKKLLLSDSGFYLCAWRVVGTGVNYGYTFGSGTRLTVV.